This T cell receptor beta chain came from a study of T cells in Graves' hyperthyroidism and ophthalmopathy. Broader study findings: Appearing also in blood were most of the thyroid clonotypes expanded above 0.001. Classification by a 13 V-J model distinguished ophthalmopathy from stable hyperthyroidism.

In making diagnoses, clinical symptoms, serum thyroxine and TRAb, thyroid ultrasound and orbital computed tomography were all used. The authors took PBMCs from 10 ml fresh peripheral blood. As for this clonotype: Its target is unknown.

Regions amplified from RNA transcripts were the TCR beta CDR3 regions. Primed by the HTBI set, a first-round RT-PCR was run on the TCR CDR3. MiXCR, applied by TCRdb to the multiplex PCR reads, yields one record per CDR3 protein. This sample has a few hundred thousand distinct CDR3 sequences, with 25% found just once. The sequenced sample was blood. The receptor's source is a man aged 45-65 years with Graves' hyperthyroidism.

CDR3 nucleotides: TGCGCCAGCAGCTTGTTGTTCGCGGGAGGGCCCTCCGAGACCCAGTACTTC. Its protein product is CASSLLFAGGPSETQYF. V is TRBV5-1 and J is TRBJ2-5, with 9 bases matching TRBD2. Germline-derived CDR1 and CDR2 are SGHRS and YFSETQ. This CDR3 contains 17 residues. Trimming took 1 base from V and 5 from J; bases not matched to a gene: 12.